Given below is one T cell receptor (beta chain) in context. These data belong to a study of beta chain features in type 1 diabetes. Trimming pared 0 bases from V and 3 bases from J, leaving 12 bases between. The CDR3 sequence is 16 residues long. CDR1 and CDR2 from the germline V gene are ENHRY and SYGVKD. The authors reverse transcribed all of the isolated RNA, so sequencing captured expressed TCRB transcripts. This table comes from immunoSEQ multiplex PCR, and its TCRdb copy is limited to in-frame clones, with some not included. In the table there are 37,000 or so clones, around half of which are singletons.

The chain couples TRBV10-3 to TRBJ2-1, with D possibly being TRBD1 (7 bases). The receptor comes from a woman in her late teens or twenties in good health. The material sequenced was central memory CD4+ T cells from blood. CDR3 DNA: TGTGCCATCAGTGAGTCGCAGGGGGGTCTCTACAATGAGCAGTTCTTC. This sequence encodes CAISESQGGLYNEQFF.